Listed below are T cell receptor beta chains from one sample, sequenced in a study of T cell changes during pregnancy in multiple sclerosis. Method: immunoSEQ multiplex PCR; TCRdb's copy keeps in-frame clones and lacks some. The sample contains 90,000 to 120,000 clones, 85% to 95% of which appear only once. The material sequenced was peripheral blood, taken in the third trimester of pregnancy. All receptors derive from a female donor in good health, enrolled as a control in a pregnancy study. Each CDR3 is given with its conserved first and last residue. D genes are given only for firm matches. Part of the rows lack a size; the others show once, few, many or a class for expanded clones.

j_gene: TRBJ1-1; d_gene: -; v_gene: TRBV7-3; abundance: few; CDR3aa: CASSLHSGENTEAFF; CDR3nt: TGTGCCAGCAGCCTACATTCGGGGGAGAACACTGAAGCTTTCTTT
j_gene: TRBJ1-1; d_gene: -; v_gene: TRBV2; abundance: -; CDR3aa: CASSVSRDTEAFF; CDR3nt: TGTGCCAGCAGCGTCAGCAGGGACACTGAAGCTTTCTTT
j_gene: TRBJ1-6; d_gene: -; v_gene: TRBV2; abundance: -; CDR3aa: CASSETGDDSPLHF; CDR3nt: TGTGCCAGCAGTGAAACGGGGGATGATTCACCCCTCCACTTT
j_gene: TRBJ2-7; d_gene: TRBD1; v_gene: TRBV4-3; abundance: -; CDR3aa: CASSQAAWTGAYEQYF; CDR3nt: TGCGCCAGCAGCCAAGCCGCCTGGACAGGGGCCTACGAGCAGTACTTC
j_gene: TRBJ1-1; d_gene: -; v_gene: TRBV19; abundance: -; CDR3aa: CATAPGRTEAFF; CDR3nt: TGTGCCACCGCCCCAGGGCGCACTGAAGCTTTCTTT
j_gene: TRBJ2-5; d_gene: TRBD1; v_gene: TRBV4-3; abundance: -; CDR3aa: CASSQGKSDRASETQYF; CDR3nt: TGCGCCAGCAGCCAAGGCAAATCGGACAGGGCAAGCGAGACCCAGTACTTC
j_gene: TRBJ1-5; d_gene: -; v_gene: TRBV6-1; abundance: -; CDR3aa: CASSGDKNSNQPQHF; CDR3nt: TGTGCCAGCAGTGGGGACAAAAATAGCAATCAGCCCCAGCATTTT
j_gene: TRBJ2-7; d_gene: -; v_gene: TRBV5-4; abundance: -; CDR3aa: CASSLATGLSYEQYF; CDR3nt: TGTGCCAGCAGCTTGGCCACAGGCCTCTCCTACGAGCAGTACTTC
j_gene: TRBJ1-4; d_gene: TRBD1; v_gene: TRBV7-8; abundance: few; CDR3aa: CASSLPFRDRGRWGEKLFF; CDR3nt: TGTGCCAGCAGCTTACCGTTCCGGGACAGGGGTCGATGGGGGGAAAAACTGTTTTTT
j_gene: TRBJ2-3; d_gene: TRBD1; v_gene: TRBV7-3; abundance: once; CDR3aa: CASSLTGQMAGTDTQYF; CDR3nt: TGTGCCAGCAGCTTAACGGGACAGATGGCAGGCACAGATACGCAGTATTTT
j_gene: TRBJ1-6; d_gene: TRBD1; v_gene: TRBV19; abundance: -; CDR3aa: CASSRRTGVTNNSPLHF; CDR3nt: TGTGCCAGTAGTAGAAGGACAGGGGTCACAAATAATTCACCCCTCCACTTT
j_gene: TRBJ2-3; d_gene: TRBD2; v_gene: TRBV4-3; abundance: -; CDR3aa: CASSQDLGSGGFRTDTQYF; CDR3nt: TGCGCCAGCAGCCAAGATCTTGGTAGCGGGGGGTTCCGCACAGATACGCAGTATTTT
j_gene: TRBJ1-1; d_gene: -; v_gene: TRBV7-2; abundance: -; CDR3aa: CASSLYQGEAFF; CDR3nt: TGTGCCAGCAGCTTATATCAGGGTGAAGCTTTCTTT
j_gene: TRBJ2-1; d_gene: TRBD2; v_gene: TRBV15; abundance: -; CDR3aa: CATRARTSGGDNEQFF; CDR3nt: TGTGCCACCAGGGCCAGGACTAGCGGGGGGGATAATGAGCAGTTCTTC
j_gene: TRBJ1-2; d_gene: -; v_gene: TRBV5-4; abundance: -; CDR3aa: CASSLEGSYTF; CDR3nt: TGTGCCAGCAGCTTGGAGGGGAGCTACACCTTC
j_gene: TRBJ2-7; d_gene: TRBD2; v_gene: TRBV2; abundance: once; CDR3aa: CASSERGTYEQYF; CDR3nt: TGTGCCAGCAGTGAGCGGGGGACCTACGAGCAGTACTTC